Reported below is one TCR beta chain. The CDR3 has 16 residues. Germline CDR1 SGHTA, CDR2 FQGNSA. V lost 5 bases to trimming and J lost 2 bases; unmatched junction nucleotides: 8. TCRdb keeps only in-frame clones here, not all; method: immunoSEQ multiplex PCR. The data show around 150,000 clones, 70% to 90% seen once. This record belongs to a study of T cell responses to AZD1222 COVID-19 vaccine. The input for sequencing was peripheral blood, taken on day 0 of AZD1222 vaccination. This chain uses TRBV7-2 with TRBJ2-2; 7 bases are shared with TRBD1. This clonotype was obtained from an adult in good health. Here the CDR3 DNA reads TGTGCCAGCAGCCTACCGGGACAGATAAACACCGGGGAGCTGTTTTTT. Protein sequence: CASSLPGQINTGELFF.